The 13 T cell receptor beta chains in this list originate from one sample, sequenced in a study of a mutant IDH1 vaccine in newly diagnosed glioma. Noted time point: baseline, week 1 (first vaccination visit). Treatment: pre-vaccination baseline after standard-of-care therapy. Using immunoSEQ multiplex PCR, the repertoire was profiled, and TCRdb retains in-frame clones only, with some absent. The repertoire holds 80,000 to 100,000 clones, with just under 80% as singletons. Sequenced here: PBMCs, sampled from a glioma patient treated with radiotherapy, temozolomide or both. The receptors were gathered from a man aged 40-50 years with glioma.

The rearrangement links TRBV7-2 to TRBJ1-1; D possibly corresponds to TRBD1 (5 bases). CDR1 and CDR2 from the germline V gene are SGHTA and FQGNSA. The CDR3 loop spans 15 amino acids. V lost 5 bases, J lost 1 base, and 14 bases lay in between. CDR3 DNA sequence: TGTGCCAGCAGCCTCCGAGGGACCGGGAACACTGAAGCTTTCTTT. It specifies CASSLRGTGNTEAFF.

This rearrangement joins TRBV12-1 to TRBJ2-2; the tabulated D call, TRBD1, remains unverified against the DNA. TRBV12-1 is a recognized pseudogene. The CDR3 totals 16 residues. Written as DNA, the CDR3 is TGTGCCAGCACCCTCCGGGACAGGGGCCCCCCGGGGGAGCTGTTTTTT. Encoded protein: CASTLRDRGPPGELFF.

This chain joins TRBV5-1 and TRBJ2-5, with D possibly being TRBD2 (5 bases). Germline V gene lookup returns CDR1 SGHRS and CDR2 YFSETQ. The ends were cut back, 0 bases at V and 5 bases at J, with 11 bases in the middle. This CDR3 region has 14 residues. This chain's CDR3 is CASSLGRLAETQYF. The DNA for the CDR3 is TGCGCCAGCAGCTTGGGCCGGTTAGCGGAGACCCAGTACTTC.

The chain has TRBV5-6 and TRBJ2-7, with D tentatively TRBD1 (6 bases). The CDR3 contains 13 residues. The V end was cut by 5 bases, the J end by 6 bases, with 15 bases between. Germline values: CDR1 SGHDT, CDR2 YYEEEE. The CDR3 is CASRIGTWSEQYF. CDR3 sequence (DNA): TGTGCCAGCAGAATCGGGACATGGAGCGAGCAGTACTTC.

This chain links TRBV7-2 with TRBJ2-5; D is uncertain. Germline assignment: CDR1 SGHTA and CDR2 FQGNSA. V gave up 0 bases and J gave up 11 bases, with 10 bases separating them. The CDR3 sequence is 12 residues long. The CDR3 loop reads CASSLAPLKQYF. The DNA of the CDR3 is TGTGCCAGCAGCTTAGCCCCCCTCAAGCAGTACTTC.

The CDR3 nucleotides are TGCGCCAGCAGTCAACCTCGGGGCTCTGGAAACACCATATATTTT. Amino acid sequence: CASSQPRGSGNTIYF. J is TRBJ1-3 and V is TRBV5-1; the D is unclear. The ends were cut back, 5 bases at V and 0 bases at J, with 12 bases in the middle. The CDR3 totals 15 residues. Germline V gene sequence: CDR1 SGHRS, CDR2 YFSETQ.

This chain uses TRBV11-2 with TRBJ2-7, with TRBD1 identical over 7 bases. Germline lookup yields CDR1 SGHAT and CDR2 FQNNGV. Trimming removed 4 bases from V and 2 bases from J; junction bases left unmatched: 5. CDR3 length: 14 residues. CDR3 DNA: TGTGCCAGCAGCTACCGGGACAGCACCTACGAGCAGTACTTC. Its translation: CASSYRDSTYEQYF.

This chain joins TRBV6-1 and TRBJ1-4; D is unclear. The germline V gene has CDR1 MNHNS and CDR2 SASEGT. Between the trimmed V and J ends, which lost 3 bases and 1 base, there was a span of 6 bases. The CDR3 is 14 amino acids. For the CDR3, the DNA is TGTGCCAGCAGTGACTCGGTAACTAATGAAAAACTGTTTTTT. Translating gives CASSDSVTNEKLFF.

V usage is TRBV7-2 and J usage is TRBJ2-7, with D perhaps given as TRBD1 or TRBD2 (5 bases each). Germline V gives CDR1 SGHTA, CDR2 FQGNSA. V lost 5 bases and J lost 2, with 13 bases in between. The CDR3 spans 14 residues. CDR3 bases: TGTGCCAGCAGCCTAGGGACCCGGACCTACGAGCAGTACTTC. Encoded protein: CASSLGTRTYEQYF.

The CDR3: CASRGQGDLGYGYTF. The CDR3 nucleotides read TGTGCCAGCAGGGGACAGGGGGATTTGGGCTATGGCTACACCTTC. The chain combines TRBV6-6 with TRBJ1-2; 11 nucleotides agree with TRBD1. CDR1 is MNHNY and CDR2 is SVGAGI in the germline V gene (reference sequence). The CDR3 runs 15 residues. Germline trimming cut 6 bases from V and 4 bases from J; bases unmatched to any gene: 7.

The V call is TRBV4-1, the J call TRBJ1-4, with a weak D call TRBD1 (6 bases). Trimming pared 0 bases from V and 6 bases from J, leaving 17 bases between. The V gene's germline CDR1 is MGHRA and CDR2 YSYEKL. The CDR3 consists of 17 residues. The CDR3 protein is CASSQDESGAWDEKLFF. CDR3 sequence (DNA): TGCGCCAGCAGCCAAGATGAGTCAGGGGCTTGGGATGAAAAACTGTTTTTT.

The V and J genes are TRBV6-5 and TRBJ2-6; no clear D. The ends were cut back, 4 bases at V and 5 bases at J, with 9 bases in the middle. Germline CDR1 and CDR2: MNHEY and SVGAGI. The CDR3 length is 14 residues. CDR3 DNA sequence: TGTGCCAGCAGTTCCTTCGCGAGGGCCAACGTCCTGACTTTC. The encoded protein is CASSSFARANVLTF.

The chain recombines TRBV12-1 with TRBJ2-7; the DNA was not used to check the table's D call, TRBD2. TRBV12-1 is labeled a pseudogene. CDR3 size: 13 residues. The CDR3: CASSFLPSYEGNF. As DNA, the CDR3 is TGTGCCAGCAGCTTCCTCCCTAGCTACGAAGGGAACTTC.